This T cell receptor beta chain was captured in a study of read filtering for tumor transcriptome and immune sequencing. Turning to the study itself: Revised staging placed fewer than ten patients in R-ISS I, over 15 in II, about seven in III. Study results and caveats: Correlation between methods rose after single-read clonotypes were removed.

Molecular barcoded adaptors covering alpha/delta and beta/gamma chains were used on approximately 440 ng RNA. TCRdb itself ran the reads through MiXCR, one entry per CDR3 protein. The sample yields about 86,000 distinct CDR3 sequences, around 12% seen once. This clonotype was seen repeatedly, ten times or more. The antigen remains unidentified. CDR1 SGHVS and CDR2 FNYEAQ come from the germline V gene. V was cut by 8 bases and J by 4 bases, with 6 bases left in between. The CDR3 is made up of 11 amino acids. The chain has TRBV7-6 and TRBJ2-1; D is tentatively TRBD1 or TRBD2 (5 bases each). The sample consisted of a population of CD138-negative cells sorted from bone marrow. The sequence came from a donor at least 40 years old with multiple myeloma. CDR3 sequence: CASGGYNEQFF. The CDR3 DNA is TGTGCCAGCGGGGGATACAATGAGCAGTTCTTC.